The T cell receptor (beta chain) under discussion was sequenced for a study of T-cell reconstitution after alpha-beta-depleted transplantation in children. This clonotype has a count of ten or more. TCRbeta library construction was performed incorporating unique molecular identifiers. TCRdb re-derived calls from the PCR reads in MiXCR, one entry per CDR3 protein. The table has about 3,300 distinct CDR3 sequences, over 20% seen once. The CDR3 spans 15 residues. The sample was PBMCs, mostly from graft donor cells, taken 60 days after TCRalphabeta/CD19-depleted stem cell transplant. This clonotype was obtained from a male patient under 10 years old who had a stem cell transplant for acute lymphoblastic leukemia, so the T cells may come from the graft donor. The rearrangement uses TRBV3-2 and TRBJ1-3; the DNA was not used to check the table's D call, TRBD1. TRBV3-2 is shown as a pseudogene. Written as DNA, the CDR3 is TGTGCCAGCAGCCAAGGGACAGGGTGGGAAAACACCATATATTTT. This gives the protein CASSQGTGWENTIYF.